The present T cell receptor beta chain was sequenced within a study of blood T cell repertoires in COVID-19. On the study more broadly: The study drew acute and convalescent COVID-19 samples from the United States, Italy and Spain. T cells, B-cell-depleted T cells, or PBMCs provided the cDNA or gDNA that served as material.

Source study methods: From reference gene primer amplification, estimates of nucleated cell counts were derived. This table comes from immunoSEQ multiplex PCR, and its TCRdb copy is limited to in-frame clones, with some not included. That table furnishes V, J and clone size, whereas the DNA furnished D and trimming. Among roughly 110,000 clones listed, about 93% were seen once. The CDR3 loop spans 15 amino acids. Germline V gives CDR1 SGHVS, CDR2 FQNEAQ. J gave up 2 bases and V 5 bases, and 8 bases lay outside the gene matches. V gene TRBV7-8 combines with J gene TRBJ2-5; 7 bases are a match to TRBD2. Sequences were obtained from peripheral blood. The sequence came from a woman aged 25 to 39 with acute or convalescent COVID-19. Here the CDR3 reads CASSKNRGGQETQYF. CDR3 nucleotides: TGTGCCAGCAGCAAAAACCGGGGAGGGCAAGAGACCCAGTACTTC.